This T cell receptor (beta chain) was sequenced for a study of T-cell memory formation after mild COVID-19. This clonotype was detected only a few times. Its antigen is not identified. The CDR3 contains 16 residues. Germline CDR1 reads SEHNR; CDR2 reads FQNEAQ (reference sequence). Trimming stripped 0 bases from V and 1 base from J, with 12 bases between. Findings and limits, study-wide: The pre-infection memory compartment contained some responding clones, suggesting cross-reactive memory joined.

From the 5' RACE reads, TCRdb called clonotypes with MiXCR, one entry per CDR3 protein. The table shows 150,000 to 200,000 distinct CDR3 sequences, with 16% occurring only once. The sequencing sample was made of PBMCs or a T cell subset sorted from them (not recorded which). The chain is built from TRBV7-9 and TRBJ1-1, with D perhaps TRBD1 (5 bases). The receptor comes from an adult woman who had mild COVID-19 (a few samples of this study predate the infection). Cell type and time point are not known. CDR3 protein: CASSLALTATNTEAFF. CDR3 DNA: TGTGCCAGCAGCTTAGCGTTGACAGCCACGAACACTGAAGCTTTCTTT.